This T cell receptor beta chain was retrieved from a study of molecular identifiers for immune sequencing clone quantification. CDR1 is SGHRS and CDR2 is YFSETQ in the germline V gene. The CDR3 has 14 residues. Trimming stripped 1 base from V and 3 bases from J, with 7 bases between. This clonotype was detected many times. TCRdb independently ran MiXCR on the PCR reads; one entry per CDR3 protein. The sample has about 100,000 distinct CDR3 sequences; roughly a third are singletons. Sequenced material: naive CD8+ T cells from blood, with Jurkat cell RNA spiked in. This sample's subset: FACS-sorted CD8+CD4-CCR7+CD45RA+ naive T cells. The sequence was collected from a human donor in good health. Some libraries in this study had Jurkat cell RNA spiked in. V usage is TRBV5-1 and J usage is TRBJ2-2; D remains ambiguous. This chain's CDR3 is CASSLRVDTGELFF. DNA for the CDR3: TGCGCCAGCAGCTTGAGGGTTGACACCGGGGAGCTGTTTTTT. The complete variable domain, with remaining parts taken from reference TRBV5-1 and TRBJ2-2, reads KAGVTQTPRYLIKTRGQQVTLSCSPISGHRSVSWYQQTPGQGLQFLFEYFSETQRNKGNFPGRFSGRQFSNSRSEMNVSTLELGDSALYLCASSLRVDTGELFFGEGSRLTVL.